The T cell receptor (beta chain) under discussion was sequenced for a study of OX40 agonist ivuxolimab in advanced cancers. Study-level background: Ivuxolimab, which targeted the costimulatory receptor OX40 (CD134), was an agonistic, fully human IgG2 monoclonal antibody. Intravenous ivuxolimab was administered to patients every 2 weeks at six dose levels: 0.01, 0.1, 0.3, 1.5, 3 and 10 mg/kg. Of the approximately 50 dose-escalation patients, hepatocellular carcinoma was present in approximately 20, melanoma in around 15, renal cell carcinoma in 9 and head and neck cancer in 9. Patients were allowed to have had prior anti-PD-1, anti-PD-L1 or anti-CTLA-4 therapy, and approximately 43% of the dose-escalation patients had previously received checkpoint inhibitors. A male proportion of 75% to 85% and a mean age of roughly 58 years, ranging from roughly 20 to 80, were recorded for the dose-escalation cohort. Partial responses occurred in three dose-escalation patients, of whom one had hepatocellular carcinoma and two had cutaneous melanoma. The point of sequencing TCRbeta in the periphery was to test whether ivuxolimab changed TCR sequence diversity and drove clonal T-cell expansion. The monotherapy dose-escalation portion (N of about 49 patients) of the phase I ivuxolimab trial is reported in the paper. The investigation overall reported the following: Low levels of normalized T-cell clonal expansion were also seen in some patients who did not respond. At doses of 0.1 to 3.0 mg/kg, clonal expansion of both CD4+ and CD8+ T cells in blood was seen between baseline and week 6. In partial responders in the 0.1-3.0 mg/kg groups, normalized peripheral clonal expansion was found to be among the lowest, especially among CD8+ T cells. The antigen specificity of the peripheral T cells that underwent clonal expansion was not determined. After ivuxolimab, CD8+ T cells had more expanded clones than CD4+ T cells on average.

For sequencing of the TCRbeta CDR3 region, genomic DNA was extracted from the sorted cells. The immunoSEQ Assay was used to sequence the TCRbeta CDR3 regions. TCRdb stores this immuneACCESS table with in-frame sequences only. Part of the clones is absent; in the studies checked, under half of the shortfall reflects unresolved V genes, and no reason is known for the rest. Within this sample are more than 60,000 clones, with less than 85% of them counted one time only. Over 3.5% of the sample goes to the ten largest clones. The CDR3 measures 15 amino acids from cysteine to phenylalanine. Here the CDR3 DNA is all that survives: 45 bases in frame from base 1. CDR1 and CDR2 were assigned from the germline V gene as SGHAT and FQNNGV. V loses 5 bases of germline sequence and J loses 6 bases, and the interval between the two ends is 20 bases. Patients with a history of autoimmune disease or receiving systemic immunosuppression were excluded from the trial. Peripheral blood for TCR sequencing was collected from all dose cohorts at baseline, on cycle 4 day 1, and on cycle 7 day 1. The samples were taken from a phase I, first-in-human, multicenter, open-label dose-escalation trial of ivuxolimab. Adults with locally advanced or metastatic head and neck squamous cell, hepatocellular, melanoma or renal cell carcinoma were enrolled in the trial. Before TCR sequencing, CD4+ T cells and CD8+ T cells from peripheral blood were sorted into separate populations.

The table lists this clone with a count of one. There is no known antigen for this receptor. No base-level quality is on record; no much larger clone is a single base apart. The chain is made from TRBV11-2 and TRBJ2-7; the D segment might be TRBD1 or TRBD2, since each matches 5 bases. This TCR was recovered from an adult with an advanced solid tumor such as melanoma, head and neck, liver or kidney cancer. The sequencing here drew on CD4+ or CD8+ T cells sorted from blood, taken in a trial of the OX40 agonist ivuxolimab. Read as DNA, the sequence is TGTGCCAGCAGCAACACCAGGGCCACGGGATCCGAGCAGTACTTC. It translates to CASSNTRATGSEQYF. The full variable domain, with segments outside the CDR3 supplied by the reference TRBV11-2 and TRBJ2-7 proteins, appears as EAGVAQSPRYKIIEKRQSVAFWCNPISGHATLYWYQQILGQGPKLLIQFQNNGVVDDSQLPKDRFSAERLKGVDSTLKIQPAKLEDSAVYLCASSNTRATGSEQYFGPGTRLTVT.